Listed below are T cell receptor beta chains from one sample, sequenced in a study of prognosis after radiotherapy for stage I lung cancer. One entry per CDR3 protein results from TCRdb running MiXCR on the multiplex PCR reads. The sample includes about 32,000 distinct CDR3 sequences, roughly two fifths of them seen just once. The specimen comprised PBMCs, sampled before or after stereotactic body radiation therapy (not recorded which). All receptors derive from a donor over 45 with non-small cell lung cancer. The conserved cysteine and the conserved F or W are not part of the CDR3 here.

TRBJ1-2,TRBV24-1,ATSGVANYGYT
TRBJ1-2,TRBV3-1,ASSPIPSNNYGYT
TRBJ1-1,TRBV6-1,ASNPGTARYQNNEAF
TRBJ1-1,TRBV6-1,ASSRGTVLGNTEAF
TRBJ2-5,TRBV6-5,ASSFEAGARETQY
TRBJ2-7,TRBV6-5,ASSYTSRRQY
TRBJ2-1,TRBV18,ASSAGTDNEQF
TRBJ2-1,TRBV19,ASSTLWSSYNEQF
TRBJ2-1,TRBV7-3,ASSSSGRAYNEQF
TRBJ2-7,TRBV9,ASSVGGGTEQY
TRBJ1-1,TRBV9,ASIPEGFEAF
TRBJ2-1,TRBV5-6,ASSLWSGSYNEQF
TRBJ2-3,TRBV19,ASSIGLESHTQY
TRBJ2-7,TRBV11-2,ASSLGSAGAYEQY
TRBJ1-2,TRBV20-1,SARDARGNGYT